The 25 T cell receptor beta chains below were found in one sample sequenced in a study of T cell changes during pregnancy in multiple sclerosis. Clones were sequenced by immunoSEQ multiplex PCR, and TCRdb holds only the in-frame ones, with some missing. The table has fewer than 150,000 clones, less than 97% seen once. Specimen: peripheral blood, collected after pregnancy. These receptors were collected from a female donor with multiple sclerosis, enrolled in a pregnancy study.

The chain has TRBV29-1 and TRBJ2-3; 7 nucleotides agree with TRBD2. This CDR3 has 15 residues. The V gene end was trimmed by 3 bases and the J gene end by 1 base; junction bases not matched to a gene: 7. Germline values: CDR1 SQVTM, CDR2 ANQGSEA. This CDR3 reads CSVDVASGRTDTQYF. As DNA, the CDR3 is TGCAGCGTTGATGTGGCTAGCGGCCGCACAGATACGCAGTATTTT.

This sequence joins TRBV28 and TRBJ2-7; D is possibly TRBD1 (5 bases). The germline V gene has CDR1 MDHEN and CDR2 SYDVKM. There are 13 residues in the CDR3. V was cut by 1 base and J by 3 bases, with 7 bases left in between. In nucleotides, the CDR3 is TGTGCCAGCAGTTTATCACAGGTCTACGAGCAGTACTTC. It encodes CASSLSQVYEQYF.

The rearrangement links TRBV28 to TRBJ2-4, with a possible D match to TRBD1 (5 bases). Germline V lookup: CDR1 MDHEN, CDR2 SYDVKM. This CDR3 is built from 16 residues. V gave up 3 bases and J gave up 0 bases, with 12 bases separating them. In nucleotides, the CDR3 is TGTGCCAGCAGTTTCCCCAGGGTCCTAGCCAAAAACATTCAGTACTTC. Its protein is CASSFPRVLAKNIQYF.

The gene calls are TRBV2 and TRBJ2-5, with 8 bases lining up with TRBD1. Germline lookup yields CDR1 SNHLY and CDR2 FYNNEI. The CDR3 spans 14 residues. J gave up 1 base and V 6 bases, and 4 bases lay outside the gene matches. The CDR3: CASRADRAQETQYF. CDR3 coding DNA: TGTGCCAGCAGGGCGGACAGGGCCCAAGAGACCCAGTACTTC. The full variable domain, with the rest looked up from reference TRBV2 and TRBJ2-5, is EPEVTQTPSHQVTQMGQEVILRCVPISNHLYFYWYRQILGQKVEFLVSFYNNEISEKSEIFDDQFSVERPDGSNFTLKIRSTKLEDSAMYFCASRADRAQETQYFGPGTRLLVL.

V usage is TRBV2 and J usage is TRBJ2-7; 8 bases align to TRBD1. Germline values: CDR1 SNHLY, CDR2 FYNNEI. Trimming at V came to 4 bases and at J to 5 bases, leaving 7 bases not matched to a gene. The CDR3 sequence is 14 residues long. CDR3 amino acids: CASSGQGYVNEQYF. The CDR3 region has the DNA TGTGCCAGCAGTGGACAGGGGTACGTCAACGAGCAGTACTTC. Based on the CDR3 plus reference TRBV2 and TRBJ2-7, the full variable domain is EPEVTQTPSHQVTQMGQEVILRCVPISNHLYFYWYRQILGQKVEFLVSFYNNEISEKSEIFDDQFSVERPDGSNFTLKIRSTKLEDSAMYFCASSGQGYVNEQYFGPGTRLTVT.

The V call is TRBV9, the J call TRBJ1-4, with a possible D match to TRBD1 (6 bases). Per germline, CDR1 SGDLS and CDR2 YYNGEE. V was cut by 2 bases and J by 5 bases, with 10 bases left in between. The CDR3 runs to 14 residues. The CDR3 protein is CASSVGQMNEKLFF. The CDR3 coding sequence is TGTGCCAGCAGCGTCGGACAGATGAATGAAAAACTGTTTTTT.

The rearrangement joins TRBV27 to TRBJ1-1; TRBD1 agrees at 9 bases. This CDR3 contains 17 residues. V was pared by 6 bases and J by 3 bases, with 14 bases of the junction left unmatched. Per germline, CDR1 MNHEY and CDR2 SMNVEV (reference sequence). CDR3 sequence reads: CASRRTLGTGQYTEAFF. In DNA, the CDR3 is TGTGCCAGCAGAAGGACCTTGGGGACAGGGCAGTACACTGAAGCTTTCTTT.

The rearrangement joins TRBV7-9 to TRBJ2-7; 12 positions match TRBD2. CDR3 length equals 15 residues. Trimming removed 1 base from V and 3 bases from J; junction bases left unmatched: 1. In germline, CDR1 is SEHNR, CDR2 FQNEAQ (reference sequence). The CDR3 coding sequence is TGTGCCAGCAGCTTAGGACTAGCGGGAGTCTACGAGCAGTACTTC. Its protein product is CASSLGLAGVYEQYF.

The CDR3 sequence is CASRNFGSYEQYF. The CDR3 nucleotides are TGTGCCAGCAGAAACTTTGGCTCCTACGAGCAGTACTTC. The chain combines TRBV2 with TRBJ2-7; D ambiguous. Germline CDR1 SNHLY, CDR2 FYNNEI. CDR3 length: 13 amino acids. Trimming stripped 6 bases from V and 0 bases from J, with 9 bases between.

The chain has TRBV7-9 and TRBJ1-2; the D is unclear. The CDR3 is 14 amino acids. Trimming removed 1 base from V and 4 bases from J, with 10 bases in between. CDR1 is SEHNR, CDR2 FQNEAQ, per germline (reference sequence). The CDR3 DNA reads as TGTGCCAGCAGCTTAGTCGGCACAGCCTATGGCTACACCTTC. Translated, it gives CASSLVGTAYGYTF.

The chain has TRBV28 and TRBJ2-1; D possibly corresponds to TRBD2 (5 bases). Deletions cut 10 bases from V and 10 bases from J, with 8 bases between. Per the germline V gene, CDR1 is MDHEN and CDR2 is SYDVKM. This CDR3 has 9 amino acids. DNA for the CDR3: TGTGCCATCAAGCGGGAGCAGTTCTTC. It encodes CAIKREQFF.

This clone was seen once. The gene calls are TRBV30 and TRBJ2-3; 8 bases are a match to TRBD2. CDR1 and CDR2 from the germline V gene are GTSNPN and SVGIG (reference sequence). V gave up 4 bases and J gave up 2 bases; unmatched junction bases: 5. The CDR3 consists of 14 residues. CDR3 coding DNA: TGTGCCTGGAAGGAGCGGGAGCTCACAGATACGCAGTATTTT. This gives the protein CAWKERELTDTQYF.

In this sample, this clone turned up a few times. The rearrangement joins TRBV2 to TRBJ1-1; possibly TRBD1 for D (6 bases). V was trimmed by 3 bases and J by 2 bases, leaving 7 bases between them. The CDR3 sequence is 13 residues long. Germline CDR1 and CDR2: SNHLY and FYNNEI. This CDR3 is CASSDRGNTEAFF. CDR3 sequence (DNA): TGTGCCAGCAGTGACAGGGGCAACACTGAAGCTTTCTTT. The full variable domain, with the rest looked up from reference TRBV2 and TRBJ1-1, is EPEVTQTPSHQVTQMGQEVILRCVPISNHLYFYWYRQILGQKVEFLVSFYNNEISEKSEIFDDQFSVERPDGSNFTLKIRSTKLEDSAMYFCASSDRGNTEAFFGQGTRLTVV.

This sequence joins TRBV30 and TRBJ2-6; D is possibly TRBD1 (6 bases). Germline V gene data show CDR1 as GTSNPN and CDR2 as SVGIG (reference sequence). The CDR3 totals 19 residues. V lost 2 bases and J 0 bases, leaving 20 bases between the germline ends. This chain's CDR3 is CAWSPVGQHTSSGANVLTF. The CDR3 DNA follows: TGTGCCTGGAGTCCTGTAGGACAGCACACATCCTCTGGGGCCAACGTCCTGACTTTC.

The chain has TRBV19 and TRBJ2-2, with D perhaps TRBD2 (7 bases). There are 16 residues in the CDR3. CDR1 and CDR2 from the germline V gene are LNHDA and SQIVND (reference sequence). Deletions cut 7 bases from V and 3 bases from J, with 18 bases between. This chain's CDR3 is CASISTGGRDTGELFF. The DNA for the CDR3 is TGTGCCAGTATCTCTACGGGGGGCAGAGACACCGGGGAGCTGTTTTTT.

V is TRBV6-5 and J is TRBJ2-6; D ambiguous. In germline, CDR1 is MNHEY, CDR2 SVGAGI. V lost 5 bases to trimming and J lost 0 bases, with 8 bases between them. This CDR3 region has 15 residues. The CDR3 loop is CASSNQDSGANVLTF. The CDR3 DNA sequence: TGTGCCAGCAGTAACCAGGACTCTGGGGCCAACGTCCTGACTTTC.

The chain couples TRBV27 to TRBJ2-5; 10 bases map to TRBD1. V lost 0 bases and J lost 3; bases outside the gene matches: 1. This CDR3 region has 15 residues. Germline V gives CDR1 MNHEY, CDR2 SMNVEV (reference sequence). The CDR3 protein is CASSLSGQGKETQYF. The CDR3 DNA follows: TGTGCCAGCAGTTTATCGGGACAGGGGAAAGAGACCCAGTACTTC.

The chain has TRBV2 and TRBJ2-7; perhaps TRBD2 as D (5 bases). The V gene lost 4 bases and the J gene lost 4 bases, with 5 bases spanning the gap. Germline values: CDR1 SNHLY, CDR2 FYNNEI. The CDR3 covers 11 residues. The CDR3: CASSGGYEQYF. In nucleotides, the CDR3 is TGTGCCAGCAGTGGAGGGTACGAGCAGTACTTC.

The CDR3: CASSPTSGRWDEQFF. The CDR3 region has the DNA TGTGCCAGCAGCCCCACTAGCGGGAGGTGGGATGAGCAGTTCTTC. The V call is TRBV6-5, the J call TRBJ2-1, with 12 bases identical to TRBD2. Germline V lookup: CDR1 MNHEY, CDR2 SVGAGI. The V gene end was trimmed by 6 bases and the J gene end by 8 bases; junction bases not matched to a gene: 8. This CDR3 is 15 amino acids long.

The chain is built from TRBV5-8 and TRBJ1-2, with 7 bases identical to TRBD1. The CDR3 covers 15 residues. With 2 bases clipped from V and 4 bases from J, the junction kept 8 bases outside the gene matches. Germline values: CDR1 SGHTS, CDR2 YDEGEE. The CDR3 DNA follows: TGTGCCAGCAGCTTAACAGGGGCTCCGATCTATGGCTACACCTTC. This translates into CASSLTGAPIYGYTF. The full variable domain, rest sourced from reference TRBV5-8 and TRBJ1-2, is EAGVTQSPTHLIKTRGQQATLRCSPISGHTSVYWYQQALGLGLQFLLWYDEGEERNRGNFPPRFSGRQFPNYSSELNVNALELEDSALYLCASSLTGAPIYGYTFGSGTRLTVV.

The rearrangement joins TRBV6-5 to TRBJ1-2, with no clear D. There are 14 residues in the CDR3. V gave up 2 bases and J gave up 1 base, with 8 bases separating them. Germline CDR1 MNHEY, CDR2 SVGAGI. The CDR3 is CASSYNSFNYGYTF. The CDR3 DNA sequence: TGTGCCAGCAGTTACAACAGCTTTAACTATGGCTACACCTTC.

This rearrangement joins TRBV19 to TRBJ2-2; 14 bases align to TRBD2. Unmatched junction bases numbered 3, after V lost 4 bases and J lost 5 bases. In germline, CDR1 is LNHDA, CDR2 SQIVND (reference sequence). The CDR3 is 16 amino acids. CDR3 nucleotide sequence: TGTGCCAGTAGTACCAGACTAGCGGGAGGGACCGGGGAGCTGTTTTTT. Its protein is CASSTRLAGGTGELFF.

The chain has TRBV29-1 and TRBJ2-7; TRBD2 matches 8 bases. V was clipped by 6 bases and J by 6 bases; unmatched bases: 7. The CDR3 extends over 12 amino acids. Germline CDR1 is SQVTM and CDR2 is ANQGSEA. CDR3 in amino acids: CSVERTSCEQYF. The CDR3 DNA sequence: TGCAGCGTCGAGAGGACTAGCTGCGAGCAGTACTTC.

This chain links TRBV27 with TRBJ2-2; 7 bases are shared with TRBD2. V trimming: 5 bases; J trimming: 6 bases; junction bases outside the gene matches: 9. Germline lookup yields CDR1 MNHEY and CDR2 SMNVEV (reference sequence). This CDR3 comprises 15 residues. CDR3 sequence (DNA): TGTGCCAGCAGTCCCTCCGTCGCGGGGGCCGGGGAGCTGTTTTTT. It encodes CASSPSVAGAGELFF.

The chain carries TRBV11-3 and TRBJ2-7; D is possibly TRBD2 (7 bases). This CDR3 contains 15 residues. Trimming shortened V by 4 bases and J by 7 bases, and 20 bases separated the two germline ends. From germline, CDR1 is SGHNT and CDR2 YENEEA. CDR3 in amino acids: CASSSRGGGLEEQYF. CDR3 sequence (DNA): TGTGCCAGCAGCTCCAGAGGGGGAGGGCTCGAAGAGCAGTACTTC.